Listed below are T cell receptor beta chains from one sample, sequenced in a study of beta chain features in type 1 diabetes. Method: immunoSEQ multiplex PCR; TCRdb's copy keeps in-frame clones and lacks some. The data hold hundreds of thousands of clones, with about 14% observed a single time. Sequenced: naive CD4+ T cells from blood. The origin of the receptors is a man between 18 and 29 years old with type 1 diabetes. Each CDR3 is given with its conserved first and last residue. The D gene is left open where the match is weak. Clone size, where shown, is once, few, many, or a class for clones that have expanded.

v_call: TRBV19; clone_size: .; d_call: .; j_call: TRBJ2-5; cdr3_aa: CASSRTAFQETQYF; cdr3_nt: TGTGCCAGTAGCCGGACAGCTTTCCAAGAGACCCAGTACTTC
v_call: TRBV30; clone_size: .; d_call: .; j_call: TRBJ2-6; cdr3_aa: CAWSPVANVLTF; cdr3_nt: TGTGCCTGGAGCCCGGTGGCCAACGTCCTGACTTTC
v_call: TRBV2; clone_size: .; d_call: .; j_call: TRBJ2-5; cdr3_aa: CASSETEETQYF; cdr3_nt: TGTGCCAGCAGTGAGACAGAAGAGACCCAGTACTTC
v_call: TRBV28; clone_size: .; d_call: .; j_call: TRBJ2-3; cdr3_aa: CASSLADTQYF; cdr3_nt: TGTGCCAGCAGTTTAGCCGATACGCAGTATTTT
v_call: TRBV30; clone_size: .; d_call: .; j_call: TRBJ2-1; cdr3_aa: CAWRGLTPYNEQFF; cdr3_nt: TGTGCCTGGAGGGGCCTAACCCCCTACAATGAGCAGTTCTTC
v_call: TRBV5-6; clone_size: few; d_call: TRBD1; j_call: TRBJ2-1; cdr3_aa: CASSAGQGSYNEQFF; cdr3_nt: TGTGCCAGCAGCGCTGGACAGGGGTCCTACAATGAGCAGTTCTTC
v_call: TRBV9; clone_size: .; d_call: .; j_call: TRBJ2-7; cdr3_aa: CASSVGATVYEYEQYF; cdr3_nt: TGTGCCAGCAGCGTTGGGGCGACAGTTTATGAATACGAGCAGTACTTC
v_call: TRBV13; clone_size: .; d_call: TRBD1; j_call: TRBJ1-6; cdr3_aa: CASSFRGNLPLHF; cdr3_nt: TGTGCCAGCAGCTTCAGGGGGAACTTGCCCCTCCACTTT
v_call: TRBV30; clone_size: few; d_call: .; j_call: TRBJ1-5; cdr3_aa: CAWSVRTPGSQPQHF; cdr3_nt: TGTGCCTGGAGTGTTAGGACCCCGGGATCTCAGCCCCAGCATTTT
v_call: TRBV19; clone_size: few; d_call: TRBD1; j_call: TRBJ2-5; cdr3_aa: CASSPGQGEETQYF; cdr3_nt: TGTGCCAGTAGTCCAGGACAGGGGGAAGAGACCCAGTACTTC
v_call: TRBV14; clone_size: few; d_call: .; j_call: TRBJ2-6; cdr3_aa: CASRWGSAGANVLTF; cdr3_nt: TGTGCCAGCAGGTGGGGCTCCGCTGGGGCCAACGTCCTGACTTTC
v_call: TRBV6-1; clone_size: few; d_call: TRBD2; j_call: TRBJ2-5; cdr3_aa: CASRAGLAQETQYF; cdr3_nt: TGTGCCAGCAGAGCAGGACTAGCACAAGAGACCCAGTACTTC
v_call: TRBV7-2; clone_size: .; d_call: .; j_call: TRBJ2-1; cdr3_aa: CASSFQTGPYNEQFF; cdr3_nt: TGTGCCAGCAGCTTCCAGACGGGTCCCTACAATGAGCAGTTCTTC
v_call: TRBV13; clone_size: .; d_call: TRBD2; j_call: TRBJ2-7; cdr3_aa: CASSLELAGGPYEQYF; cdr3_nt: TGTGCCAGCAGCTTAGAACTAGCGGGAGGCCCCTACGAGCAGTACTTC
v_call: TRBV25-1; clone_size: few; d_call: .; j_call: TRBJ1-2; cdr3_aa: CASSAQYYGYTF; cdr3_nt: TGTGCCAGCAGTGCACAGTACTATGGCTACACCTTC
v_call: TRBV9; clone_size: few; d_call: .; j_call: TRBJ2-1; cdr3_aa: CASSVAVAGLYNEQFF; cdr3_nt: TGTGCCAGCAGCGTAGCTGTGGCGGGGCTCTACAATGAGCAGTTCTTC
v_call: TRBV5-4; clone_size: few; d_call: .; j_call: TRBJ1-1; cdr3_aa: CASSLPSTEAFF; cdr3_nt: TGTGCCAGCTCCCTCCCGAGCACTGAAGCTTTCTTT
v_call: TRBV6-5; clone_size: few; d_call: TRBD1; j_call: TRBJ1-2; cdr3_aa: CASSYNTGQGHGYTF; cdr3_nt: TGTGCCAGCAGTTACAATACGGGACAGGGTCATGGCTACACCTTC
v_call: TRBV7-7; clone_size: .; d_call: TRBD2; j_call: TRBJ2-5; cdr3_aa: CASSPSGTSGGISPGTQYF; cdr3_nt: TGTGCTAGCAGCCCATCCGGGACTAGCGGGGGGATATCTCCGGGGACCCAGTACTTC
v_call: TRBV5-1; clone_size: few; d_call: TRBD2; j_call: TRBJ2-3; cdr3_aa: CASSLGLADTDTQYF; cdr3_nt: TGCGCCAGCAGCTTGGGACTAGCGGACACAGATACGCAGTATTTT
v_call: TRBV4-3; clone_size: .; d_call: .; j_call: TRBJ1-5; cdr3_aa: CASSQSRVNQPQHF; cdr3_nt: TGCGCCAGCAGCCAATCGAGGGTCAATCAGCCCCAGCATTTT
v_call: TRBV29-1; clone_size: .; d_call: .; j_call: TRBJ1-1; cdr3_aa: CSVEGRLGTEAFF; cdr3_nt: TGCAGCGTTGAAGGCAGGCTAGGCACTGAGGCTTTCTTT
v_call: TRBV9; clone_size: few; d_call: TRBD2; j_call: TRBJ2-1; cdr3_aa: CASSLAGPSYNEQFF; cdr3_nt: TGTGCCAGCAGCTTAGCGGGACCTTCCTACAATGAGCAGTTCTTC
v_call: TRBV30; clone_size: .; d_call: .; j_call: TRBJ1-5; cdr3_aa: CAWSVRQPQHF; cdr3_nt: TGTGCCTGGAGTGTCCGGCAGCCCCAGCATTTT
v_call: TRBV13; clone_size: .; d_call: TRBD1; j_call: TRBJ1-6; cdr3_aa: CASSPGTGSGALHF; cdr3_nt: TGTGCCAGCAGCCCCGGGACAGGGAGTGGGGCCCTCCACTTT
v_call: TRBV5-1; clone_size: few; d_call: .; j_call: TRBJ2-4; cdr3_aa: CASSLAGDPKNIQYF; cdr3_nt: TGCGCCAGCAGCTTGGCCGGGGACCCCAAAAACATTCAGTACTTC
v_call: TRBV7-2; clone_size: few; d_call: TRBD2; j_call: TRBJ2-7; cdr3_aa: CASSPLAGGYEQYF; cdr3_nt: TGTGCCAGCAGCCCTCTAGCGGGGGGCTACGAGCAGTACTTC
v_call: TRBV28; clone_size: few; d_call: .; j_call: TRBJ1-1; cdr3_aa: CASIPGGNTEAFF; cdr3_nt: TGTGCCAGCATCCCTGGGGGGAACACTGAAGCTTTCTTT
v_call: TRBV7-9; clone_size: .; d_call: .; j_call: TRBJ1-1; cdr3_aa: CASSLLEGAEAFF; cdr3_nt: TGTGCCAGCAGCTTATTAGAGGGAGCTGAAGCTTTCTTT
v_call: TRBV4-2; clone_size: .; d_call: .; j_call: TRBJ2-7; cdr3_aa: CASSQAGTTYEQYF; cdr3_nt: TGTGCCAGCAGCCAAGCAGGAACAACCTACGAGCAGTACTTC
v_call: TRBV30; clone_size: few; d_call: TRBD1; j_call: TRBJ2-7; cdr3_aa: CAWSGDRPSNEQYF; cdr3_nt: TGTGCCTGGAGTGGGGACAGGCCCTCCAACGAGCAGTACTTC
v_call: TRBV6-6; clone_size: few; d_call: .; j_call: TRBJ1-5; cdr3_aa: CASSLVVEAQHF; cdr3_nt: TGTGCCAGCAGTCTCGTCGTGGAAGCCCAGCATTTT
v_call: TRBV16; clone_size: few; d_call: .; j_call: TRBJ2-5; cdr3_aa: CASSQSSTDQDQYF; cdr3_nt: TGTGCCAGCAGCCAATCATCAACCGACCAAGACCAGTACTTC
v_call: TRBV19; clone_size: .; d_call: .; j_call: TRBJ2-1; cdr3_aa: CASSTASRNEQFF; cdr3_nt: TGTGCCAGTAGTACGGCTAGCAGAAATGAGCAGTTCTTC
v_call: TRBV5-1; clone_size: .; d_call: TRBD1; j_call: TRBJ2-6; cdr3_aa: CASSQGTAGANVLTF; cdr3_nt: TGCGCCAGCAGCCAAGGGACAGCTGGGGCCAACGTCCTGACTTTC
v_call: TRBV25-1; clone_size: few; d_call: .; j_call: TRBJ2-1; cdr3_aa: CASSDAYPRGGGINEQFF; cdr3_nt: TGTGCCAGCAGTGACGCTTACCCTCGTGGGGGCGGGATCAATGAGCAGTTCTTC
v_call: TRBV4-2; clone_size: few; d_call: TRBD2; j_call: TRBJ2-1; cdr3_aa: CASSQGLAGGDNEQFF; cdr3_nt: TGTGCCAGCAGCCAAGGGCTAGCGGGGGGGGACAATGAGCAGTTCTTC
v_call: TRBV7-9; clone_size: few; d_call: .; j_call: TRBJ2-1; cdr3_aa: CASSLVSDEQFF; cdr3_nt: TGTGCCAGCAGCCTTGTATCAGATGAGCAGTTCTTC
v_call: TRBV10-3; clone_size: .; d_call: TRBD1; j_call: TRBJ2-7; cdr3_aa: CAISEAPTGGTGEQYF; cdr3_nt: TGTGCCATCAGTGAGGCCCCGACAGGGGGTACGGGCGAGCAGTACTTC